This T cell receptor beta chain was captured in a study of CD8 T cells in ankylosing spondylitis. Study-level findings and limits: Reportedly, disease-linked clones are significantly enriched in ankylosing spondylitis patients' matched synovial fluid. A TCR beta motif of under ten highly homologous variants appeared characteristic of ankylosing spondylitis blood. Earlier reports found some motif variants in synovial fluid and blood in reactive arthritis. Disease-linked clones, CD8+, were relatively rare in peripheral blood.

Details on this clonotype: Its target is not known.

This CDR3 spans 16 amino acids. V shed 2 bases and J shed 4 bases, with 17 bases lying between them. In germline, CDR1 is SGHNT, CDR2 YYREEE (reference sequence). Library preparation for TCR beta used quantitative 5'-RACE with molecular barcodes. MiXCR, applied by TCRdb to the 5' RACE reads, yields one record per CDR3 protein. The sample contains 750,000 to 850,000 distinct CDR3 sequences, 12% of which appear only once. This chain links TRBV5-4 with TRBJ2-3, with a weak D call TRBD2 (7 bases). Sequencing used blood, either unsorted or a sorted T cell fraction (not recorded which). This TCR derives from a male donor with ankylosing spondylitis. The CDR3 DNA reads TGTGCCAGCAGCTTCGGGATCGGAGGGGGGGCAGATACGCAGTATTTT. Protein sequence: CASSFGIGGGADTQYF. Looking up the rest from reference TRBV5-4 and TRBJ2-3 gives the full variable domain: ETGVTQSPTHLIKTRGQQVTLRCSSQSGHNTVSWYQQALGQGPQFIFQYYREEENGRGNFPPRFSGLQFPNYSSELNVNALELDDSALYLCASSFGIGGGADTQYFGPGTRLTVL.